These T cell receptor beta chains were read from a single sample in a study of blood T cells in healthy people across ages. TCRdb re-called the 5' RACE reads with MiXCR, one entry per CDR3 protein. The repertoire holds around 900,000 distinct CDR3 sequences, roughly 26% seen once, with 17% in the top ten. The sequenced sample consisted of blood. Receptor source: an elderly woman in good health. CDR3s leave out the opening cysteine and the closing phenylalanine or tryptophan. Size tells how often a clone was seen (once, few, many) or the class of an expanded clone, and some rows leave it out.

V	length	J	size	CDR3
TRBV7-2	11	TRBJ2-7	-	ASSLWISYEQY
TRBV12-3/TRBV12-4	14	TRBJ1-5	few	ASSLNRGGSNQPQH
TRBV30	13	TRBJ2-1	many	AWMSRGLPYNEQF
TRBV29-1	10	TRBJ2-4	many	SVSLAKNIQY
TRBV20-1	13	TRBJ2-4	many	SAIVPGQAKNIQY
TRBV6-6	12	TRBJ2-5	-	ASTQKGGRETQY
TRBV30	10	TRBJ2-1	-	AWSRQFYEQF
TRBV12-3/TRBV12-4	12	TRBJ1-2	few	ASSNDGTVYGYT
TRBV6-2/TRBV6-3	11	TRBJ2-5	many	ASRLPLRETQY
TRBV20-1	14	TRBJ2-4	many	SARLGQGFAKNIQY
TRBV6-2/TRBV6-3	11	TRBJ1-6	-	ASRRYLDSPLH
TRBV7-2	11	TRBJ2-7	many	ASSREAGNEQY
TRBV29-1	12	TRBJ2-3	many	STRTGSATDTQY
TRBV20-1	12	TRBJ2-2	-	SARAGGNTGELF